What follows is one T cell receptor beta chain and its context. This clonotype was seen at least ten times. No antigen is known for it. Within one base of it there is no much larger clone, and no base qualities were kept. These data come from a study of identical twins (dated by TCRdb to 2015 to 2016). In terms of the full investigation: To test whether fetal clonotypes persist, this study deep-sequenced TCR alpha and beta repertoires from monozygotic twins, from unrelated adults of various ages, and from cord blood. To rule out contamination, replicate twin experiments were performed at different times with different library preparation protocols.

Trimming accounts for 0 bases at V and 0 bases at J, while the number of junction bases matched to no gene is 5. From the cysteine up to the phenylalanine, the CDR3 has a length of 16 residues. Only the CDR3 DNA stays, 48 bases, in frame from base 1. CDR1 and CDR2, looked up from the germline V gene, are LGHNA and YSLEER. Findings and caveats that apply to the study as a whole: Abundant cord blood beta clonotypes carried fewer insertions; young adult naive repertoires showed a weaker similar trend, while memory repertoires showed none. Zero-insertion analyses could be partly confounded by invariant T cells such as MAIT and iNKT, although diverse VJ usage argued against such confounding for most clonotypes. In monozygotic twins, out-of-frame TCR alpha sharing was systematically underestimated by recombination models, although the models agreed with sharing between unrelated individuals. A weaker excess of twin sharing was found in beta out-of-frame sequences because the signal-to-noise ratio was lowered by fewer shared sequences. Compared with coincidental sharing between unrelated individuals, out-of-frame TCR alpha sequences shared between twins showed an excess of sequences with low generation probability. Because the same donors could not be followed over many years, the conclusions depended on cross-sectional statistical analysis.

Only healthy Caucasian donors were included. Three pairs of female monozygotic twins, all aged roughly 18 to 29 years, were included in the twin cohort. Peripheral blood mononuclear cells were used as the source from which RNA for TCR libraries was isolated. Library preparation used 5' RACE. The sample was run on an Illumina HiSeq 2000. Template switching added a universal primer binding site, and the final cDNA carried a unique molecular identifier that allowed TCR cDNA molecules to be counted accurately. Specific primers in the conserved constant-segment region were used to synthesize first-strand cDNA for TCR alpha and beta chains. Each cDNA library was double barcoded, with a SMART-Mk sample barcode plus Illumina barcodes, to control for contamination. TruSeq adapter sequences, together with Illumina sample barcodes, were added in two successive PCR steps. Sequencing of the TCR alpha and beta cDNA libraries was done on the Illumina HiSeq platform using custom primers. For the original study's pipeline: MiGEC was used to process raw reads and extract unique molecular identifiers, and MiXCR was used to find CDR3 positions. Recombination models were inferred per individual with the repgenHMM and IGoR tools using an EM algorithm. The tcR package in R was used for shared clonotype analysis, with sharing normalized by the product of cloneset sizes. To study raw recombination free of thymic and clonal selection effects, out-of-frame nonproductive sequences were analyzed. The public reads were run again by TCRdb, first through fastp at Q25 and then through MiXCR, and only productive beta chains were kept. Every entry covers one CDR3 protein and lists the most common genes and DNA from its rows. The V and J calls, along with clone size, are taken from TCRdb and not from the paper's own processing. In all, the sample holds 700,000 or so distinct CDR3 sequences, and 8.5% to 9.5% of those were seen once. More than 0.75% of the sample comes from the top ten.

This same sample was also taken into another study, of yellow fever vaccine responses in identical twins. That second publication adds: The authors reported that the T cell response to vaccination in identical twins appeared partly convergent and partly personalized. The study precisely tracked vaccine-responding T cell clones in identical twins.

The V and J segments used are TRBV4-3 and TRBJ2-7, and TRBD1 aligns with 7 junction nucleotides. Sequencing was carried out using PBMCs. The sequence was collected from a woman under 30 in good health. The CDR3 protein is CASSQDAQGVSYEQYF. The nucleotides read TGCGCCAGCAGCCAAGATGCGCAGGGGGTCTCCTACGAGCAGTACTTC.